This entry is about one T cell receptor beta chain. Its recognized antigen is unknown. Nothing much larger sits one base from this clone, and base qualities are not available. This record belongs to a study of glioma-infiltrating T cells after dendritic cell vaccination listed by TCRdb under 2016. Notes on the research overall: A cohort of about 15 glioblastoma patients from Phase I and II dendritic cell vaccination trials was included, of whom 9 were newly diagnosed and 6 had recurrent disease. Patients received autologous tumor lysate-pulsed dendritic cell vaccination between about 2002 and 2013. The vaccine was prepared from monocyte-derived dendritic cells that were cultured for roughly seven days with IL-4 and GM-CSF and then pulsed overnight with autologous tumor lysate. Each patient got three intradermal injections of the dendritic cell vaccine, spaced at biweekly intervals, in the arm below the axilla. In glioblastoma patients vaccinated with dendritic cells, deep sequencing of TCR beta CDR3 regions served to measure the amount of tumor-infiltrating lymphocytes and to compare repertoires between tumor and blood. Survival after dendritic cell vaccination was correlated with TCR sequencing metrics, including TIL content and tumor-blood repertoire overlap. The paper's findings and limits, for the study overall: No direct relationship between TCR clonality and survival was found, suggesting that a diverse polyclonal response may matter. The cohort was small and heterogeneous, with few patients having full blood and tumor sets and even fewer initial-recurrent tumor pairs. The three-group TCR overlap response model was characterized as speculative, and prospective validation of the model was stated to be required. Longer time to progression and overall survival after dendritic cell vaccination were predicted by higher estimated pretreatment TIL content.

The immunoSEQ assay amplified TCRB CDR3 regions from roughly 2 micrograms of genomic DNA, or from all available DNA when less than that amount was available. The multiplex PCR employed 60 forward primers targeting TCR V beta segments and 13 reverse primers targeting J beta segments. To estimate the number of reads per starting template, synthetic control templates were added to each sample at limiting dilution. The Illumina HiSeq System generated sequencing reads of 87 bp. The original pipeline was this. PCR and sequencing errors were removed by merging closely related sequences with a nearest neighbor algorithm. TCR overlap was measured as the percentage of unique tumor TCR beta sequences that were also present in the peripheral blood of the same patient. TCRdb stores this immuneACCESS table with in-frame sequences only. Part of the clones is absent; in the studies checked, under half of the shortfall reflects unresolved V genes, and no reason is known for the rest. The D gene and trimming were derived from the DNA, and the V and J assignments and clone size from that table. The sample data list 80,000 to 100,000 clones, and less than 90% of these were observed just once. The top ten hold about 5.7% of the sample.

Trimming removed 0 bases from V and 6 bases from J; the gene matches leave 4 bases unexplained. From the cysteine through the phenylalanine, the CDR3 covers 16 amino acids. The CDR3 DNA has 48 bases and is translated from base 1. The germline V gene (reference sequence) supplies CDR1 SEHNR and CDR2 FQNEAQ. Per the publication, the time point label means: after dendritic cell vaccination, including at tumor progression/relapse. Patients were selected for having adequate residual fresh-frozen tumor tissue and more than two years of available survival data. None of the glioblastoma patients carried an isocitrate dehydrogenase mutation, although molecular status otherwise varied. PBMC were collected before vaccination, two weeks after the third vaccination, and at tumor progression if tumor progression occurred. The Qiagen DNeasy Blood extraction Kit was used for extraction of genomic DNA.

The sample was blood, taken after dendritic cell vaccination. The TCR was taken from a human donor with glioblastoma. This chain joins TRBV7-9 to TRBJ1-6; TRBD1 matches 8 bases in the middle. The bases are TGTGCCAGCAGCTTAGCCCCAGGGGGCGGTAATTCACCCCTCCACTTT. Translated, it gives CASSLAPGGGNSPLHF.